This record looks at one T cell receptor beta chain sequence and its context. This entry belongs to a study of T cell changes during pregnancy in multiple sclerosis. Assay: immunoSEQ multiplex PCR; the TCRdb copy retains only in-frame clones and omits some. The table lists approximately 53,000 clones, around 90% of them singletons. CDR3 length: 14 residues. CDR1 is SQVTM and CDR2 is ANQGSEA in the germline V gene. Trimming left V 2 bases short and J 0 bases short, with 10 bases between. Source: CD4+ T cells from peripheral blood mononuclear cells, taken before pregnancy. This clonotype originated in a female donor with multiple sclerosis, enrolled in a pregnancy study. This chain links TRBV29-1 with TRBJ1-1; a weak D match, TRBD1 (6 bases). The CDR3 bases are TGCAGCGTTGAAAGGGGGGGCATGAACACTGAAGCTTTCTTT. Its protein product is CSVERGGMNTEAFF.